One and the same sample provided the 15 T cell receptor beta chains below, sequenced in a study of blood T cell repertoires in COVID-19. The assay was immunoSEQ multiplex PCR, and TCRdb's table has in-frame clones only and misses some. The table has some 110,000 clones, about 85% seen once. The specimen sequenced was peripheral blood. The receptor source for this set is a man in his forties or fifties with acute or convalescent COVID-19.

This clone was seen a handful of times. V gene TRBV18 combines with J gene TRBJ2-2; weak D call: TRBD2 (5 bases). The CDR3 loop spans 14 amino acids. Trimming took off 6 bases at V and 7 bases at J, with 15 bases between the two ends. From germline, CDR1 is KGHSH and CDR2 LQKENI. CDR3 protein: CASSPGNRNGELFF. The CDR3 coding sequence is TGTGCCAGCTCGCCCGGGAATCGTAACGGGGAGCTGTTTTTT.

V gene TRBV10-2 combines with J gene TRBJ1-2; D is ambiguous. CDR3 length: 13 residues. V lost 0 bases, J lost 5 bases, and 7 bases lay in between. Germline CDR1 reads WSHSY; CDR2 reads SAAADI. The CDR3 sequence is CASSESQSYGYTF. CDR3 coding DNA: TGCGCCAGCAGTGAGTCGCAGTCTTATGGCTACACCTTC.

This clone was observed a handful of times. CDR3 DNA: TGCGCCAGCAGCCAGCCGGGACAGGATTACAATGAGCAGTTCTTC. Translated, it gives CASSQPGQDYNEQFF. This chain links TRBV4-1 with TRBJ2-1; 8 bases are a match to TRBD1. CDR1 is MGHRA and CDR2 is YSYEKL in the germline V gene. V was pared by 3 bases and J by 4 bases, with 5 bases of the junction left unmatched. This CDR3 contains 15 residues.

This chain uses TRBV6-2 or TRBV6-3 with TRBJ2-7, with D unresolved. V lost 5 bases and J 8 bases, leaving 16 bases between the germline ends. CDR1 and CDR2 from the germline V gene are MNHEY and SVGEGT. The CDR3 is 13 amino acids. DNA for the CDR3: TGTGCCAGCAGTGCCCAGAGGTCCGCACAGCAGTACTTC. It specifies CASSAQRSAQQYF.

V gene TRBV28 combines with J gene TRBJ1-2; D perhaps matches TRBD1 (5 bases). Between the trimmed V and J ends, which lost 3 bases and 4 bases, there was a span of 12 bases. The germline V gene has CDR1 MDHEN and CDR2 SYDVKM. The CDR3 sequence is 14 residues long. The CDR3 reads CASSFVGGIYGYTF. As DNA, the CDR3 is TGTGCCAGCAGTTTTGTGGGGGGAATCTATGGCTACACCTTC.

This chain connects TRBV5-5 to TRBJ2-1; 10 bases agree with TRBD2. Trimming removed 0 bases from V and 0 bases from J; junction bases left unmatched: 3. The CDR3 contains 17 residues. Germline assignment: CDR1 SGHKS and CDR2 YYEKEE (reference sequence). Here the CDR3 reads CASSLASGGDSYNEQFF. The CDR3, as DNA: TGTGCCAGCAGCTTGGCTAGCGGGGGAGACTCCTACAATGAGCAGTTCTTC.

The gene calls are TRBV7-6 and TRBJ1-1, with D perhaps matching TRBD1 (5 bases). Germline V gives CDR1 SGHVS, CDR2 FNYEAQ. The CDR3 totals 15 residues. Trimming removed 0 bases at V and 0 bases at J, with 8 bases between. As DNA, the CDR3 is TGTGCCAGCAGCTTAGCTCGGGGGTTGAACACTGAAGCTTTCTTT. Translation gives CASSLARGLNTEAFF.

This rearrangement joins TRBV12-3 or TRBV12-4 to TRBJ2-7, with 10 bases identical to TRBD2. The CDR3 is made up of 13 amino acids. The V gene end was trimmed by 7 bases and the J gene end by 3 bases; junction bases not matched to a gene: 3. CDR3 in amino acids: CASTSGGHYEQYF. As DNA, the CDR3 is TGTGCCAGCACTAGCGGGGGACACTACGAGCAGTACTTC.

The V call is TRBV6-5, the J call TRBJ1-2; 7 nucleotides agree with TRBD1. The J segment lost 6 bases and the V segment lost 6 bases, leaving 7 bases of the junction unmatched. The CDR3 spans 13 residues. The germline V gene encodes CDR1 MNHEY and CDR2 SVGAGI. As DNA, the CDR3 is TGTGCCAGCAGCTACAGGGGTGGGGATGGCTACACCTTC. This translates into CASSYRGGDGYTF.

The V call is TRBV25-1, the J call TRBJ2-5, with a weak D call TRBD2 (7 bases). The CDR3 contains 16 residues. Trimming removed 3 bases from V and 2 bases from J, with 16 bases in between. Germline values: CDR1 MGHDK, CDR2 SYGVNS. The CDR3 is CASSDGGSGGQETQYF. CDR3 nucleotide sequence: TGTGCCAGCAGTGACGGGGGCTCGGGGGGACAAGAGACCCAGTACTTC.

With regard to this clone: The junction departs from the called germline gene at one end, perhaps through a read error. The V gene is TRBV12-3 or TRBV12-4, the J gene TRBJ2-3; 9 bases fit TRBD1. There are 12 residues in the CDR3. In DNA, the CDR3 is TGTGCCAGCAGTTACAGGGGGCGCGCAGTGAATTTT. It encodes CASSYRGRAVNF.

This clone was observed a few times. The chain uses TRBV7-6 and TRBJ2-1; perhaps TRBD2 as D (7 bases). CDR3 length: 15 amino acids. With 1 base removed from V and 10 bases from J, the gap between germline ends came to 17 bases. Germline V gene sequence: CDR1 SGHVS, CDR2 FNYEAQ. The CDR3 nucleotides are TGTGCCAGCAGCTTAGAAGCCGGGGGGCCGTGGGAGCAGTTCTTC. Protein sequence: CASSLEAGGPWEQFF.

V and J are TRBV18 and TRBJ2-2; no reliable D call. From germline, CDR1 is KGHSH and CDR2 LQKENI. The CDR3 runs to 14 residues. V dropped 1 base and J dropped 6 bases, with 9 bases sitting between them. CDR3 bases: TGTGCCAGCTCACCACAGCCCTATTCCGGGGAGCTGTTTTTT. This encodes CASSPQPYSGELFF.

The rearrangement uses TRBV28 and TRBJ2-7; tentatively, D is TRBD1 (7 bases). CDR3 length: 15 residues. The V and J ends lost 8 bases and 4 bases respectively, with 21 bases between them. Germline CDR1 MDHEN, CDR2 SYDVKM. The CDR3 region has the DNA TGTGCCAGCCAGGGGGGCCTCTACGTCTCGTACGAGCAGTACTTC. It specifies CASQGGLYVSYEQYF.

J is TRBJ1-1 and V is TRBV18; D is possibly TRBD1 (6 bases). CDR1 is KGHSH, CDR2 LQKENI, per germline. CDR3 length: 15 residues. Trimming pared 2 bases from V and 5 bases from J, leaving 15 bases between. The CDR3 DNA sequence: TGTGCCAGCTCACCAGGCGGGGGGCTCAGGACTGAAGCTTTCTTT. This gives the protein CASSPGGGLRTEAFF.